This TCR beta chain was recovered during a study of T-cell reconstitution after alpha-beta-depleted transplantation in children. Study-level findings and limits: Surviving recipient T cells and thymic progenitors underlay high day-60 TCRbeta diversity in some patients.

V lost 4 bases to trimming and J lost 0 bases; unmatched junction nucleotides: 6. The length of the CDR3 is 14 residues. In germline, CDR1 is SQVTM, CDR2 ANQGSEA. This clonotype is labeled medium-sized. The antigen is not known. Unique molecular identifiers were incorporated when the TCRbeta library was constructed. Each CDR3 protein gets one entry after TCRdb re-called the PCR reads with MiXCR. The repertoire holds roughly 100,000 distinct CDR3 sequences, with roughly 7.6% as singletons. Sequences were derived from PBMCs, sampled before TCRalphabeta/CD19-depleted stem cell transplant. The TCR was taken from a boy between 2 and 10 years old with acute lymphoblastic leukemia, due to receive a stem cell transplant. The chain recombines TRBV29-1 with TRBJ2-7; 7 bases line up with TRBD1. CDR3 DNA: TGCAGCGTTGCCCCCGCAGGGGGCTCCTACGAGCAGTACTTC. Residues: CSVAPAGGSYEQYF.